Listed here is a single TCR beta chain. This record comes from a study of blood T cell repertoires in COVID-19. Generated by immunoSEQ multiplex PCR, the TCRdb table keeps only in-frame clones and is missing some. The repertoire includes hundreds of thousands of clones, around 91% of them detected once, and around 1.1% sits in the top ten. With V trimmed by 7 bases and J by 2 bases, 7 bases remained unmatched. CDR1 and CDR2 from the germline V gene are SGHRS and YFSETQ. The CDR3 totals 15 residues. Input material: PBMCs or T cells enriched from blood (not recorded which). The clonotype originates from a man aged 25 to 40 who had recovered from COVID-19. The chain uses TRBV5-1 and TRBJ2-3, with 10 positions matching TRBD2. The CDR3 region has the DNA TGCGCCAGCCGCTATCTAGCGGGAGACACAGATACGCAGTATTTT. Translating it yields CASRYLAGDTDTQYF.